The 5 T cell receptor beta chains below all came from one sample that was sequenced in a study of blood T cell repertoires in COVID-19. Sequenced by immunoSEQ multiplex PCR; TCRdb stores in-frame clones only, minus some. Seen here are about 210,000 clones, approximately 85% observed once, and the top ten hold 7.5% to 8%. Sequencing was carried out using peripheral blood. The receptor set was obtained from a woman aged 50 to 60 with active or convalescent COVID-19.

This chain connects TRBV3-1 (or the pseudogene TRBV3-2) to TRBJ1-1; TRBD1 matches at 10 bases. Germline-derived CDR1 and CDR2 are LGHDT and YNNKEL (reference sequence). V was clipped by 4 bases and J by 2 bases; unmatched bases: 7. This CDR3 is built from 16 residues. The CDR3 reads CASSRRQGAKNTEAFF. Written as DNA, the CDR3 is TGTGCCAGCAGCCGCAGACAGGGGGCAAAAAACACTGAAGCTTTCTTT.

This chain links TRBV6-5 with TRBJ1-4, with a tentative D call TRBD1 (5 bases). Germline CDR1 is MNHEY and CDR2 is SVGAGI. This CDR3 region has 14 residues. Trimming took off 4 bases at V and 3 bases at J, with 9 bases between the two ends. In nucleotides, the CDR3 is TGTGCCAGCAGTTGGGGACTGTCTAATGAAAAACTGTTTTTT. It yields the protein CASSWGLSNEKLFF.

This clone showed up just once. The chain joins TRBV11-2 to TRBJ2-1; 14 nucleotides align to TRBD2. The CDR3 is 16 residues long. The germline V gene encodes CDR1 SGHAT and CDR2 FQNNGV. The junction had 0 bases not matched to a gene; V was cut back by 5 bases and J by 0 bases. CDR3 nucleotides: TGTGCCAGCAGCGGACTAGCGGGGGGCTCCTACAATGAGCAGTTCTTC. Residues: CASSGLAGGSYNEQFF.

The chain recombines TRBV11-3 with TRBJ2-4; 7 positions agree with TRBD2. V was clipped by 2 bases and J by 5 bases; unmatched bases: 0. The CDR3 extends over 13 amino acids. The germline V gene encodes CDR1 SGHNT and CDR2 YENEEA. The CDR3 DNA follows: TGTGCCAGCAGCTTAAGCGGGGAAAACATTCAGTACTTC. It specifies CASSLSGENIQYF.

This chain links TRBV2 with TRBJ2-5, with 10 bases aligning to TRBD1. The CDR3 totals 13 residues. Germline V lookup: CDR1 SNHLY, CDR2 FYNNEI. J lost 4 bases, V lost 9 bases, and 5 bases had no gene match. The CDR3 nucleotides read TGTGCCAGGGGGGGACAGGGGACAGAGACCCAGTACTTC. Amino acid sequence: CARGGQGTETQYF.